Below, one T cell receptor beta chain is given with its context. It has no known antigen specificity. Base qualities are not provided; no much larger clone lies one nucleotide away. Library preparation employed the immunoSEQ multiplex PCR assay. Per the original workflow: A statistical classification framework was built for diagnosing cytomegalovirus status from the catalog of TCR beta chain sequences. TCRdb took this table from immuneACCESS and kept in-frame rearrangements with V and J called. Such tables lack part of the clones; where checked against another copy, unresolved V genes explain under half of the gap, and the rest is unexplained. For V, J and clone size, that table is used; D and trimming come from the DNA. In this sample the table shows tens of thousands of clones, about nine tenths of which occur a single time. 2.5% to 4% of the sample goes to the ten largest clones. The sample is drawn from a study of cytomegalovirus exposure and HLA in healthy donors (dated by TCRdb to the late 2010s). About the study as a whole: The approximately 710 repertoires of the first cohort and the 110 or so validation repertoires were produced on the same platform, according to a later analysis. To predict cytomegalovirus infection status, the study combined high-throughput TCR immunosequencing, statistical association of individual TCRs with disease status, and machine learning. In addition to the first cohort of 650 to 750 subjects, a separate validation cohort of some 120 different subjects was used. The study aimed to test whether signatures of past pathogen exposure could be identified by cataloging public T cell receptors.

Compared with germline, V lacks 1 base and J lacks 5 bases; bases without a gene match: 11. Reading from cysteine to phenylalanine, the CDR3 counts 17 amino acids. The retained sequence is limited to the CDR3, 51 bases, with the frame set at the first base. The germline V gene (reference sequence) yields MNHEY for CDR1 and SMNVEV for CDR2. Broader findings and caveats from the paper: A few of the identified cytomegalovirus-associated TCR beta chains were confirmed in vitro to be specific for cytomegalovirus antigens. The classifier was reported to diagnose cytomegalovirus status with high specificity and sensitivity in both the original cohort and the validation cohort. The study gave a list of 150 to 200 TCR beta chains associated with cytomegalovirus. The authors suggested that the approach could potentially be extended to other disease states and immunological phenotypes. A later analysis had no HLA typing for the validation cohort, so co-occurrence there was scored across all 110 or so repertoires. Subsequent analysis determined that TCRs grouped into clusters in the first cohort also showed a tendency toward co-occurrence across the approximately 120 validation repertoires, and roughly 95% of cluster scores exceeded 0. While some public TCRs were present in many individuals, most TCR sequences turned up only very rarely across donors.

Separate from the roughly 700-subject first cohort, the validation cohort of 90 to 150 subjects was the group to which the donors belonged. The sample consisted of PBMCs. The chain was built from TRBV27 and TRBJ1-1; TRBD1 fits 9 bases in the junction. The clonotype originates from a young man in good health and CMV-seronegative. DNA sequence: TGTGCCAGCAGTTTATTGGGACAGGGTAAAAGTAGGACTGAAGCTTTCTTT. Its protein is CASSLLGQGKSRTEAFF.